What follows are 27 T cell receptor beta chains derived from one specimen sequenced in a study of chronic HIV infection and antiretroviral therapy. MiXCR, run by TCRdb on the 5' RACE reads, gives a single entry per CDR3 protein. In the table there are more than 25,000 distinct CDR3 sequences, about 9.6% of which are singletons. Sequenced sample: peripheral blood. The receptors were sampled from an adult who had HIV and had not received antiretroviral therapy, or was an uninfected healthy control (not recorded which).

This clonotype was picked up a small number of times. The chain combines TRBV20-1 with TRBJ1-1, with D maybe TRBD1 (5 bases). In germline, CDR1 is DFQATT, CDR2 SNEGSKA (reference sequence). The CDR3 extends over 12 amino acids. The V end lost 1 base, the J end lost 6 bases, and 9 bases lay between the germline ends. CDR3 sequence reads: CSARGQLAEAFF. The CDR3 nucleotides read TGCAGTGCTAGAGGACAGCTAGCTGAAGCTTTCTTT.

V and J are TRBV6-5 and TRBJ2-3; D may be TRBD1 (6 bases). The CDR3 sequence is 17 residues long. V lost 4 bases to trimming and J lost 2 bases, with 19 bases between them. Germline lookup yields CDR1 MNHEY and CDR2 SVGAGI. CDR3 amino acids: CASSSTPGQLVTDTQYF. CDR3 nucleotides: TGTGCCAGCAGTTCAACCCCGGGACAACTAGTCACAGATACGCAGTATTTT.

The gene calls are TRBV29-1 and TRBJ2-7; 7 bases map to TRBD1. Germline V gene sequence: CDR1 SQVTM, CDR2 ANQGSEA. The trim removed 6 bases at V and 1 base at J, leaving 3 bases unmatched. The CDR3 is 12 residues long. CDR3 sequence: CSVRTGSYEQYF. The CDR3 DNA reads as TGCAGCGTACGGACAGGATCCTACGAGCAGTACTTC.

With respect to this clonotype: This may arise from a read error, as a much more abundant clone is one base away. The chain recombines TRBV12-5 with TRBJ2-3, with D possibly being TRBD2 (6 bases). V lost 8 bases and J 2 bases, leaving 14 bases between the germline ends. Germline CDR1 LGHNT, CDR2 FRNRAP. The CDR3 covers 14 residues. The CDR3 loop is CASTRDWDTDTQYF. CDR3 DNA sequence: TGTGCTAGTACCAGGGACTGGGACACAGATACGCAGTATTTT.

This clonotype was counted a few times. The chain carries TRBV4-3 and TRBJ1-2, with 8 nucleotides matching TRBD1. The CDR3 contains 14 residues. V was pared by 4 bases and J by 2 bases, with 3 bases of the junction left unmatched. Germline CDR1 reads LGHNA; CDR2 reads YSLEER. The chain's CDR3 is CASSPDRENYGYTF. In DNA form, the CDR3 reads TGCGCCAGCAGCCCGGACAGGGAAAACTATGGCTACACCTTC.

Within the sample, this clonotype is medium-sized. The chain recombines TRBV10-3 with TRBJ2-3; 8 bases match TRBD2. With 6 bases clipped from V and 4 bases from J, the junction kept 9 bases outside the gene matches. CDR1 ENHRY and CDR2 SYGVKD come from the germline V gene. The CDR3 spans 15 residues. For the CDR3, the DNA is TGTGCCATCAGAGAGACTAGCGCCCGACCAGATACGCAGTATTTT. Protein: CAIRETSARPDTQYF.

This clonotype was picked up a small number of times. V gene TRBV5-1 combines with J gene TRBJ1-6; TRBD1 is a possible D gene (5 bases). V was pared by 2 bases and J by 13 bases, with 10 bases between. From germline, CDR1 is SGHRS and CDR2 YFSETQ. The CDR3 extends over 12 amino acids. CDR3 protein: CASSFPEGPLHF. The CDR3 region has the DNA TGCGCCAGCAGCTTCCCGGAGGGGCCCCTCCACTTT.

V gene TRBV5-1 combines with J gene TRBJ2-5; D call uncertain. The CDR3 runs 13 residues. The germline V and J ends were trimmed by 0 bases and 5 bases, with 8 bases remaining between them. Germline V gene lookup returns CDR1 SGHRS and CDR2 YFSETQ. The DNA for the CDR3 is TGCGCCAGCAGCTTGGCCCCAGAGGAGACCCAGTACTTC. Protein product: CASSLAPEETQYF. The whole variable domain, filled in from reference TRBV5-1 and TRBJ2-5, reads KAGVTQTPRYLIKTRGQQVTLSCSPISGHRSVSWYQQTPGQGLQFLFEYFSETQRNKGNFPGRFSGRQFSNSRSEMNVSTLELGDSALYLCASSLAPEETQYFGPGTRLLVL.

At least ten counts were recorded for this clonotype. V gene TRBV6-2 or TRBV6-3 combines with J gene TRBJ2-1; D is uncertain. CDR1 and CDR2 from the germline V gene are MNHEY and SVGEGT. This CDR3 has 14 amino acids. Trimming pared 2 bases from V and 0 bases from J, leaving 5 bases between. For the CDR3, the DNA is TGTGCCAGCAGTTACCCGAGCTCCTACAATGAGCAGTTCTTC. Translating it yields CASSYPSSYNEQFF.

This clonotype was observed many times. The V gene is TRBV27, the J gene TRBJ2-7, with D perhaps matching TRBD2 (6 bases). The CDR3 extends over 12 amino acids. The V end was cut by 3 bases, the J end by 6 bases, with 9 bases between. Germline V gives CDR1 MNHEY, CDR2 SMNVEV (reference sequence). CDR3 bases: TGTGCCAGCAGTTTCCGGGGGTCCGAGCAGTACTTC. Amino acids: CASSFRGSEQYF.

This clonotype was seen many times. CDR3 sequence (DNA): TGCAGCGTTGAAATTCCGGTCAGGCAAGAGACCCAGTACTTC. Its translation: CSVEIPVRQETQYF. The V call is TRBV29-1, the J call TRBJ2-5; unclear D gene. The V and J ends lost 2 bases and 2 bases respectively, with 12 bases between them. The CDR3 has 14 amino acids. CDR1 is SQVTM and CDR2 is ANQGSEA in the germline V gene. The full variable domain, rest sourced from reference TRBV29-1 and TRBJ2-5, is SAVISQKPSRDICQRGTSLTIQCQVDSQVTMMFWYRQQPGQSLTLIATANQGSEATYESGFVIDKFPISRPNLTFSTLTVSNMSPEDSSIYLCSVEIPVRQETQYFGPGTRLLVL.

This clonotype was found a few times. The chain recombines TRBV15 with TRBJ2-7; D is possibly TRBD2 (7 bases). Trimming shortened V by 5 bases and J by 1 base, and 12 bases separated the two germline ends. The CDR3 is made up of 14 amino acids. CDR1 LNHNV and CDR2 YYDKDF come from the germline V gene (reference sequence). For the CDR3, the DNA is TGTGCCACCAGCGGGGGGGGGGCGTCCTACGAGCAGTACTTC. Translation gives CATSGGGASYEQYF. The entire variable domain, with the rest obtained from reference TRBV15 and TRBJ2-7, is as follows: DAMVIQNPRYQVTQFGKPVTLSCSQTLNHNVMYWYQQKSSQAPKLLFHYYDKDFNNEADTPDNFQSRRPNTSFCFLDIRSPGLGDTAMYLCATSGGGASYEQYFGPGTRLTVT.

V usage is TRBV18 and J usage is TRBJ1-5, with a possible D match to TRBD1 (6 bases). The CDR3 loop spans 15 amino acids. Germline lookup yields CDR1 KGHSH and CDR2 LQKENI. V shed 2 bases and J shed 3 bases, with 11 bases lying between them. CDR3 coding DNA: TGTGCCAGCTCACCAGTAGGACAGCTCAATCAGCCCCAGCATTTT. It encodes CASSPVGQLNQPQHF.

This clonotype was seen a few times. The chain recombines TRBV28 with TRBJ2-7; 8 bases are a match to TRBD1. Per germline, CDR1 MDHEN and CDR2 SYDVKM. The CDR3 covers 15 residues. V dropped 5 bases and J dropped 3; count of bases not matched to a gene: 9. The CDR3 coding sequence is TGTGCCAGCAGTCCCGGGACAGGTGTCTTCTACGAGCAGTACTTC. Amino acid sequence: CASSPGTGVFYEQYF.

This clonotype was observed a handful of times. CDR3 amino acids: CASSPRGDSNQPQHF. The CDR3, as DNA: TGCGCCAGCAGCCCCAGGGGAGATAGCAATCAGCCCCAGCATTTT. The gene calls are TRBV5-1 and TRBJ1-5; D may be TRBD1 (6 bases). CDR3 size: 15 residues. From germline, CDR1 is SGHRS and CDR2 YFSETQ. V was shortened by 4 bases and J by 0 bases, with 11 bases between the two germline ends.

This clonotype was detected a few times. V is TRBV6-2 or TRBV6-3 and J is TRBJ2-2; 7 bases are shared with TRBD1. The CDR3 consists of 16 residues. Trimming took 1 base from V and 3 from J; bases not matched to a gene: 5. Germline lookup yields CDR1 MNHEY and CDR2 SVGEGT. The DNA for the CDR3 is TGTGCCAGCAGTTACTTACAGGGGATGGACACCGGGGAGCTGTTTTTT. Translation: CASSYLQGMDTGELFF.

This clonotype was seen many times. J is TRBJ1-6 and V is TRBV10-3, with no clear D. CDR3 length: 13 residues. The ends were cut back, 11 bases at V and 4 bases at J, with 12 bases in the middle. Germline V gene lookup returns CDR1 ENHRY and CDR2 SYGVKD. The CDR3, as DNA: TGTGCCTCAAGAGGCGGTTATAATTCACCCCTCCACTTT. Translation gives CASRGGYNSPLHF.

The sample holds many counts of this clonotype. The V call is TRBV27, the J call TRBJ2-1, with D perhaps TRBD1 or TRBD2 (6 bases each). Germline lookup yields CDR1 MNHEY and CDR2 SMNVEV (reference sequence). V was pared by 7 bases and J by 5 bases, with 21 bases between. The CDR3 is made up of 16 amino acids. This CDR3 reads CASTPFWRGADNEQFF. Here the CDR3 DNA reads TGTGCCAGCACACCATTCTGGAGGGGGGCCGACAATGAGCAGTTCTTC.

This clonotype has just a few counts. This rearrangement joins TRBV7-2 to TRBJ1-5; D gene ambiguous. Trimming took off 6 bases at V and 6 bases at J, with 9 bases between the two ends. The CDR3 length is 12 residues. Per germline, CDR1 SGHTA and CDR2 FQGNSA. In nucleotides, the CDR3 is TGTGCCAGCAGTTTTCAAGGTCAGCCCCAGCATTTT. Its translation is CASSFQGQPQHF.

The V call is TRBV9, the J call TRBJ2-1, with 9 bases identical to TRBD2. The CDR3 has 18 amino acids. Trimming at V came to 0 bases and at J to 8 bases, leaving 15 bases not matched to a gene. Per the germline V gene, CDR1 is SGDLS and CDR2 is YYNGEE. The CDR3 DNA follows: TGTGCCAGCAGCGTAGATCCAGCGGGAGGCCCAGTGATCGATGAGCAGTTCTTC. It is translated as CASSVDPAGGPVIDEQFF.

This clonotype appeared many times. The chain uses TRBV6-2 or TRBV6-3 and TRBJ2-1, with D maybe TRBD2 (7 bases). The CDR3 sequence is 15 residues long. Trimming stripped 4 bases from V and 2 bases from J, with 12 bases between. Germline-derived CDR1 and CDR2 are MNHEY and SVGEGT. In DNA form, the CDR3 reads TGTGCCAGCAGTTCGAGGGGGACTACCTACAATGAGCAGTTCTTC. This translates into CASSSRGTTYNEQFF.

About this clonotype itself: Compared with germline, one end of the junction differs, possibly owing to a read error. V and J are TRBV4-2 and TRBJ1-1; D is undetermined. The CDR3 contains 15 residues. Germline CDR1 is LGHNA and CDR2 is YNFKEQ. CDR3 sequence reads: CASSQDQWPNTEALF. Written as DNA, the CDR3 is TGTGCCAGCAGCCAAGATCAGTGGCCGAACACTGAAGCTTTGTTT.

Ten or more counts support this clonotype. The chain carries TRBV29-1 and TRBJ1-2, with D possibly being TRBD1 (6 bases). The CDR3 spans 12 residues. Looked up from germline, CDR1 is SQVTM and CDR2 is ANQGSEA. Trimming left V 6 bases short and J 6 bases short, with 14 bases between. Written as DNA, the CDR3 is TGCAGCGTGCCGGACAGCTCAAATGGCTACACCTTC. Translation: CSVPDSSNGYTF.

This clonotype showed up many times. The gene calls are TRBV19 and TRBJ2-2; TRBD1 aligns across 9 bases. Germline V gene lookup returns CDR1 LNHDA and CDR2 SQIVND (reference sequence). The CDR3 runs to 15 residues. V dropped 8 bases and J dropped 3; count of bases not matched to a gene: 7. The CDR3 loop reads CASVTGGGYTGELFF. The CDR3 bases are TGTGCCAGTGTTACAGGGGGCGGGTACACCGGGGAGCTGTTTTTT.

Ten or more counts support this clonotype. The chain employs TRBV5-1 and TRBJ2-6, with TRBD1 matching 7 bases. Germline V gene data show CDR1 as SGHRS and CDR2 as YFSETQ. The CDR3 length is 17 residues. Losses at the gene ends were 4 bases for V and 4 bases for J; bases not matched to a gene: 11. CDR3 sequence (DNA): TGCGCCAGCAGCCCCCGACAGGGAGAACCCGGGGCCAACGTCCTGACTTTC. This encodes CASSPRQGEPGANVLTF.

This clonotype was detected a few times. The CDR3 sequence is CASSRTRGTYEQYF. The CDR3 region has the DNA TGTGCCAGCAGCCGGACCCGGGGGACCTACGAGCAGTACTTC. The genes are TRBV7-9 and TRBJ2-7; a weak D match, TRBD2 (6 bases). The CDR3 runs to 14 residues. The V gene lost 5 bases and the J gene lost 2 bases, with 13 bases spanning the gap. Germline V lookup: CDR1 SEHNR, CDR2 FQNEAQ (reference sequence).

The rearrangement links TRBV29-1 to TRBJ2-3; D not certain. Germline lookup yields CDR1 SQVTM and CDR2 ANQGSEA. V lost 3 bases, J lost 1 base, and 11 bases lay in between. This CDR3 is 14 amino acids long. The CDR3 region has the DNA TGCAGCGTTGATAACCTCCAGGGCACAGATACGCAGTATTTT. Translated, it gives CSVDNLQGTDTQYF.